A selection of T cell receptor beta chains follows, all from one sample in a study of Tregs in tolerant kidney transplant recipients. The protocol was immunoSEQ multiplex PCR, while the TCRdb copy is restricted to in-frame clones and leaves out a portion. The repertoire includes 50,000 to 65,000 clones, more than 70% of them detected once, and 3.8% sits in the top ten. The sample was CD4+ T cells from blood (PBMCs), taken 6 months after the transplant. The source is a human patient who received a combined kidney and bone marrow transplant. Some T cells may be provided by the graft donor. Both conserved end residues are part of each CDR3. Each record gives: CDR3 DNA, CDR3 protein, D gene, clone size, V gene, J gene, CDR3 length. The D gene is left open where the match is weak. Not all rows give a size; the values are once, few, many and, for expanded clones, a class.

cdr3_nt: TGTGCCAGTAGTATAGGCAGGGTCTTCACAGATACGCAGTATTTT
cdr3_aa: CASSIGRVFTDTQYF
d_call: NA
clone_size: NA
v_call: TRBV19
j_call: TRBJ2-3
cdr3_length: 15

cdr3_nt: TGTGCCATCAGGCAGGGGGACGCTGGAAACACCATATATTTT
cdr3_aa: CAIRQGDAGNTIYF
d_call: TRBD1
clone_size: NA
v_call: TRBV10-3
j_call: TRBJ1-3
cdr3_length: 14

cdr3_nt: TGTGCCAGCAGCCACCCTCGAACAGGGAATATTTACGGGACTAGCGGGATGATCTCCTACGAGCAGTACTTC
cdr3_aa: CASSHPRTGNIYGTSGMISYEQYF
d_call: TRBD2
clone_size: NA
v_call: TRBV4-2
j_call: TRBJ2-7
cdr3_length: 24

cdr3_nt: TGTGCCACCAGCAGAGATAAGCACAGGGGCATCTATGGCTACACCTTC
cdr3_aa: CATSRDKHRGIYGYTF
d_call: TRBD1
clone_size: NA
v_call: TRBV15
j_call: TRBJ1-2
cdr3_length: 16

cdr3_nt: TGTGCCAGCAACCTCTCTCCGGGACAGGGGGCGTACGAGCAGTACTTC
cdr3_aa: CASNLSPGQGAYEQYF
d_call: TRBD1
clone_size: few
v_call: TRBV28
j_call: TRBJ2-7
cdr3_length: 16

cdr3_nt: TGTGCCAGCAGTGACCACCTAGCGGGGGACACAGATACGCAGTATTTT
cdr3_aa: CASSDHLAGDTDTQYF
d_call: TRBD2
clone_size: few
v_call: TRBV6-1
j_call: TRBJ2-3
cdr3_length: 16

cdr3_nt: TGCACCAGCAGCCAAGATTCACAGGGGGACCAAGAGACCCAGTACTTC
cdr3_aa: CTSSQDSQGDQETQYF
d_call: NA
clone_size: NA
v_call: TRBV1
j_call: TRBJ2-5
cdr3_length: 16

cdr3_nt: TGTGCCAGCAGCTTAAGACAGGGGGGGCAAGAGACCCAGTACTTC
cdr3_aa: CASSLRQGGQETQYF
d_call: TRBD1
clone_size: NA
v_call: TRBV7-2
j_call: TRBJ2-5
cdr3_length: 15

cdr3_nt: TGTGCCAGCAGGAACCTAGCGGGGGGGCGTGAGCAGTTCTTC
cdr3_aa: CASRNLAGGREQFF
d_call: TRBD2
clone_size: NA
v_call: TRBV7-2
j_call: TRBJ2-1
cdr3_length: 14

cdr3_nt: TGTGCCAGCAGTGGAGGGACAGGGGCCGAGCAGTACTTC
cdr3_aa: CASSGGTGAEQYF
d_call: TRBD1
clone_size: NA
v_call: TRBV28
j_call: TRBJ2-7
cdr3_length: 13

cdr3_nt: TGTGCCAGCAGCAAAGGAGTTTATGGCTATGGCTACACCTTC
cdr3_aa: CASSKGVYGYGYTF
d_call: NA
clone_size: NA
v_call: TRBV28
j_call: TRBJ1-2
cdr3_length: 14

cdr3_nt: TGTGCCATCGGGGCCGCGTTAAGCTCCTACAATGAGCAGTTCTTC
cdr3_aa: CAIGAALSSYNEQFF
d_call: NA
clone_size: NA
v_call: TRBV10-3
j_call: TRBJ2-1
cdr3_length: 15

cdr3_nt: TGTGCCAGTAGCTCACAGGGACCCGCTAACTATGGCTACACCTTC
cdr3_aa: CASSSQGPANYGYTF
d_call: NA
clone_size: NA
v_call: TRBV19
j_call: TRBJ1-2
cdr3_length: 15

cdr3_nt: TGTGCCAGCAGGGAAAGGTGGGGGAGGGCTGAAAAACTGTTTTTT
cdr3_aa: CASRERWGRAEKLFF
d_call: NA
clone_size: NA
v_call: TRBV9
j_call: TRBJ1-4
cdr3_length: 15

cdr3_nt: TGTGCCAGCAGTTACGAGGGACAGGGGGCCTACGAGCAGTACTTC
cdr3_aa: CASSYEGQGAYEQYF
d_call: TRBD1
clone_size: NA
v_call: TRBV6-5
j_call: TRBJ2-7
cdr3_length: 15

cdr3_nt: TGTGCCAGCAGTTACTCCCGTTATGAGCAGTACTTC
cdr3_aa: CASSYSRYEQYF
d_call: NA
clone_size: once
v_call: TRBV6-5
j_call: TRBJ2-7
cdr3_length: 12

cdr3_nt: TGCGCCAGCAGCTTGGTTCCGGGACAGGGGGACGGCTACACCTTC
cdr3_aa: CASSLVPGQGDGYTF
d_call: TRBD1
clone_size: NA
v_call: TRBV5-1
j_call: TRBJ1-2
cdr3_length: 15

cdr3_nt: TGTGCCAGCAGCGTAGACGGAAAGCGGGAGTTATTTGTCACAGATACGCAGTATTTT
cdr3_aa: CASSVDGKRELFVTDTQYF
d_call: TRBD2
clone_size: NA
v_call: TRBV9
j_call: TRBJ2-3
cdr3_length: 19

cdr3_nt: TGTGCCAGCAGTTGGAGCGGGGGGTTCTACGAGCAGTACTTC
cdr3_aa: CASSWSGGFYEQYF
d_call: TRBD2
clone_size: NA
v_call: TRBV28
j_call: TRBJ2-7
cdr3_length: 14

cdr3_nt: TGTGCCAGCAGCAACAGGGGGCGCAAAGATACGCAGTATTTT
cdr3_aa: CASSNRGRKDTQYF
d_call: TRBD1
clone_size: NA
v_call: TRBV11-3
j_call: TRBJ2-3
cdr3_length: 14

cdr3_nt: TGTGCCAGCTCACCGCTCGGGATTTACAATCAGCCCCAGCATTTT
cdr3_aa: CASSPLGIYNQPQHF
d_call: NA
clone_size: NA
v_call: TRBV18
j_call: TRBJ1-5
cdr3_length: 15

cdr3_nt: TGCGCCAGCAGCCTAACTAGTGGCGGGGGTCGAGAGACCCAGTACTTC
cdr3_aa: CASSLTSGGGRETQYF
d_call: TRBD2
clone_size: NA
v_call: TRBV4-3
j_call: TRBJ2-5
cdr3_length: 16

cdr3_nt: TGTGCCAGCAGCTCCCCACCGGTGGTGAACTTT
cdr3_aa: CASSSPPVVNF
d_call: NA
clone_size: NA
v_call: TRBV11-1
j_call: TRBJ1-1
cdr3_length: 11

cdr3_nt: TGTGCCAGCAGCCAGAGATTTCTAGCGGGGTCGACCTACGAGCAGTACTTC
cdr3_aa: CASSQRFLAGSTYEQYF
d_call: TRBD2
clone_size: NA
v_call: TRBV14
j_call: TRBJ2-7
cdr3_length: 17

cdr3_nt: TGTGCCACCAGCAGAGAGATCAGGGTCGTGACTGAAGCTTTCTTT
cdr3_aa: CATSREIRVVTEAFF
d_call: NA
clone_size: NA
v_call: TRBV15
j_call: TRBJ1-1
cdr3_length: 15

cdr3_nt: TGCGCCAGCACCCCCGAAGCGACGCGGGAGAGGGTTGAGCAGTTCTTC
cdr3_aa: CASTPEATRERVEQFF
d_call: TRBD2
clone_size: NA
v_call: TRBV4-1
j_call: TRBJ2-1
cdr3_length: 16

cdr3_nt: TGTGCCAGCAGCCTCTACTACGAGCAGTACTTC
cdr3_aa: CASSLYYEQYF
d_call: NA
clone_size: NA
v_call: TRBV5-5
j_call: TRBJ2-7
cdr3_length: 11

cdr3_nt: TGTGCCAGCAGCCTATGGACTGGGACAGGGGGTCGCACTGAAGCTTTCTTT
cdr3_aa: CASSLWTGTGGRTEAFF
d_call: TRBD1
clone_size: NA
v_call: TRBV5-6
j_call: TRBJ1-1
cdr3_length: 17

cdr3_nt: TGTGCCGCCAGACAGGGGGTTAATTCACCCCTCCACTTT
cdr3_aa: CAARQGVNSPLHF
d_call: TRBD1
clone_size: few
v_call: TRBV10-3
j_call: TRBJ1-6
cdr3_length: 13

cdr3_nt: TGTGCCAGCACCTTGACCGAGGCACGAGGCTACACCTTC
cdr3_aa: CASTLTEARGYTF
d_call: NA
clone_size: NA
v_call: TRBV11-2
j_call: TRBJ1-2
cdr3_length: 13

cdr3_nt: TGTGCCAGCAGCTTAGCGAAGTTTAGCGGGAGGTTCTACAATGAGCAGTTCTTC
cdr3_aa: CASSLAKFSGRFYNEQFF
d_call: TRBD2
clone_size: NA
v_call: TRBV7-8
j_call: TRBJ2-1
cdr3_length: 18

cdr3_nt: TGTGCCAGCAGCTTAGGAGGTGAAGCTTTCTTT
cdr3_aa: CASSLGGEAFF
d_call: NA
clone_size: NA
v_call: TRBV11-2
j_call: TRBJ1-1
cdr3_length: 11

cdr3_nt: TGTGCCAGCAGCTTTACAGGGGAGCACTATGGCTACACCTTC
cdr3_aa: CASSFTGEHYGYTF
d_call: TRBD1
clone_size: NA
v_call: TRBV5-4
j_call: TRBJ1-2
cdr3_length: 14

cdr3_nt: TGTGCCAGCAGCTTAGGGACTAGTAATTTCCAAGAGACCCAGTACTTC
cdr3_aa: CASSLGTSNFQETQYF
d_call: NA
clone_size: NA
v_call: TRBV12-1
j_call: TRBJ2-5
cdr3_length: 16

cdr3_nt: TGTGCCAGCAGCCGACAGGGCATGAACACTGAAGCTTTCTTT
cdr3_aa: CASSRQGMNTEAFF
d_call: TRBD1
clone_size: NA
v_call: TRBV2
j_call: TRBJ1-1
cdr3_length: 14

cdr3_nt: TGTGCCAGCAGCCCGGGGACAGCCTCAAATGAAAAACTGTTTTTT
cdr3_aa: CASSPGTASNEKLFF
d_call: TRBD1
clone_size: NA
v_call: TRBV11-2
j_call: TRBJ1-4
cdr3_length: 15

cdr3_nt: TGCGCCAGCAGCTTGGGGCGATTTGCGGGGGCCTACGAGCAGTACTTC
cdr3_aa: CASSLGRFAGAYEQYF
d_call: TRBD2
clone_size: NA
v_call: TRBV5-1
j_call: TRBJ2-7
cdr3_length: 16

cdr3_nt: TGTGCCAGCAGCTTGATAGGGACTGGGGAGTACGAGCAGTACTTC
cdr3_aa: CASSLIGTGEYEQYF
d_call: NA
clone_size: NA
v_call: TRBV7-3
j_call: TRBJ2-7
cdr3_length: 15

cdr3_nt: TGCGCCAGCAGTTCCGCGACAGGGTCAAAAGAGACCCAGTACTTC
cdr3_aa: CASSSATGSKETQYF
d_call: TRBD1
clone_size: NA
v_call: TRBV5-1
j_call: TRBJ2-5
cdr3_length: 15

cdr3_nt: TGCGCCAGTACCATAGCGGGAGGGCCCGTCGAGCAGTACTTC
cdr3_aa: CASTIAGGPVEQYF
d_call: TRBD2
clone_size: NA
v_call: TRBV5-1
j_call: TRBJ2-7
cdr3_length: 14